Listed below are T cell receptor beta chains from one sample, sequenced in a study of graft-versus-host responses after intestinal transplantation. Method: immunoSEQ multiplex PCR; TCRdb's copy keeps in-frame clones and lacks some. The table lists around 28,000 clones, around 78% of them singletons. The material sequenced was PBMCs, taken roughly 29 days after intestinal transplant. The receptors derive from a human patient who received an intestinal transplant, so some T cells may come from the graft donor. The CDR3 runs from the conserved cysteine through the conserved F or W. The D gene is left open where the match is weak. Part of the rows lack a size; the others show once, few, many or a class for expanded clones.

j_gene: TRBJ2-6; d_gene: -; abundance: -; v_gene: TRBV6-1; CDR3aa: CASSEKASGANVLTF; CDR3nt: TGTGCCAGCAGTGAAAAGGCCTCTGGGGCCAACGTCCTGACTTTC
j_gene: TRBJ2-1; d_gene: TRBD2; abundance: -; v_gene: TRBV2; CDR3aa: CASSGGLAAYNEQFF; CDR3nt: TGTGCCAGCAGTGGGGGACTAGCGGCCTACAATGAGCAGTTCTTC
j_gene: TRBJ1-1; d_gene: TRBD1; abundance: -; v_gene: TRBV4-1; CDR3aa: CASSPDTGGTEAFF; CDR3nt: TGCGCCAGCAGCCCTGACACAGGGGGCACTGAAGCTTTCTTT
j_gene: TRBJ2-1; d_gene: -; abundance: once; v_gene: TRBV11-2; CDR3aa: CASSLWDGEQFF; CDR3nt: TGTGCCAGCAGCTTATGGGACGGTGAGCAGTTCTTC
j_gene: TRBJ2-5; d_gene: TRBD2; abundance: -; v_gene: TRBV7-2; CDR3aa: CASSLDPSGDSQYF; CDR3nt: TGTGCCAGCAGCTTAGACCCTAGCGGGGATTCCCAGTACTTC
j_gene: TRBJ1-5; d_gene: -; abundance: -; v_gene: TRBV10-3; CDR3aa: CAISETRDGYQPQHF; CDR3nt: TGTGCCATCAGTGAAACTAGGGACGGATATCAGCCCCAGCATTTT
j_gene: TRBJ2-3; d_gene: -; abundance: few; v_gene: TRBV6-5; CDR3aa: CASSLAEGADTQYF; CDR3nt: TGTGCCAGCAGTCTAGCGGAGGGGGCGGATACGCAGTATTTT
j_gene: TRBJ2-7; d_gene: -; abundance: -; v_gene: TRBV27; CDR3aa: CASSSSGFYEQYF; CDR3nt: TGTGCCAGCAGTTCCTCCGGATTCTACGAGCAGTACTTC
j_gene: TRBJ2-7; d_gene: TRBD1; abundance: -; v_gene: TRBV4-2; CDR3aa: CASSQQTGVGEQYF; CDR3nt: TGTGCCAGCAGCCAACAAACAGGGGTAGGCGAGCAGTACTTC
j_gene: TRBJ2-6; d_gene: -; abundance: -; v_gene: TRBV4-1; CDR3aa: CASSQGPGAGFSGANVLTF; CDR3nt: TGCGCCAGCAGCCAAGGTCCGGGGGCAGGATTCTCTGGGGCCAACGTCCTGACTTTC
j_gene: TRBJ2-1; d_gene: -; abundance: -; v_gene: TRBV10-3; CDR3aa: CAITGNSSNEQFF; CDR3nt: TGTGCCATCACTGGAAACAGCAGTAATGAGCAGTTCTTC
j_gene: TRBJ2-2; d_gene: -; abundance: -; v_gene: TRBV9; CDR3aa: CASSVGGTGELFF; CDR3nt: TGTGCCAGCAGCGTAGGGGGCACCGGGGAGCTGTTTTTT
j_gene: TRBJ1-2; d_gene: -; abundance: -; v_gene: TRBV10-3; CDR3aa: CAISEVGVDGYTF; CDR3nt: TGTGCCATCAGTGAGGTGGGGGTGGATGGCTACACCTTC
j_gene: TRBJ2-2; d_gene: TRBD2; abundance: -; v_gene: TRBV7-6; CDR3aa: CASSISGGALTGELFF; CDR3nt: TGTGCCAGCAGCATTAGCGGGGGGGCCCTCACCGGGGAGCTGTTTTTT
j_gene: TRBJ1-5; d_gene: TRBD1; abundance: -; v_gene: TRBV27; CDR3aa: CASTLTGAKNQPQHF; CDR3nt: TGTGCCAGCACTCTTACAGGGGCTAAGAATCAGCCCCAGCATTTT
j_gene: TRBJ2-7; d_gene: -; abundance: -; v_gene: TRBV6-5; CDR3aa: CASSLVASLFYEQYF; CDR3nt: TGTGCCAGCAGTTTGGTAGCATCCCTCTTCTACGAGCAGTACTTC
j_gene: TRBJ1-3; d_gene: -; abundance: -; v_gene: TRBV21-1; CDR3aa: CASSKGVSTSGNTIYF; CDR3nt: TGTGCCAGCAGCAAAGGGGTCTCAACCTCTGGAAACACCATATATTTT
j_gene: TRBJ1-2; d_gene: -; abundance: -; v_gene: TRBV5-5; CDR3aa: CASSLVTGPTNYGYTF; CDR3nt: TGTGCCAGCAGCTTGGTCACAGGCCCTACTAACTATGGCTACACCTTC
j_gene: TRBJ2-3; d_gene: -; abundance: -; v_gene: TRBV14; CDR3aa: CASSQELESSLHF; CDR3nt: TGTGCCAGCAGCCAAGAGCTGGAGTCCTCCCTGCATTTT
j_gene: TRBJ2-5; d_gene: -; abundance: -; v_gene: TRBV19; CDR3aa: CASSNSRGETQYF; CDR3nt: TGTGCCAGTAGTAATAGCAGGGGAGAGACCCAGTACTTC
j_gene: TRBJ1-2; d_gene: TRBD1; abundance: -; v_gene: TRBV9; CDR3aa: CASSPDRDYGYTF; CDR3nt: TGTGCCAGCAGCCCTGACAGGGACTATGGCTACACCTTC
j_gene: TRBJ2-3; d_gene: -; abundance: -; v_gene: TRBV4-1; CDR3aa: CASSQVLRGNTDTQYF; CDR3nt: TGCGCCAGCAGCCAAGTTTTACGGGGCAACACAGATACGCAGTATTTT
j_gene: TRBJ2-5; d_gene: -; abundance: -; v_gene: TRBV28; CDR3aa: CASSLYGGETQYF; CDR3nt: TGTGCCAGCAGTTTATATGGGGGAGAGACCCAGTACTTC
j_gene: TRBJ2-5; d_gene: -; abundance: -; v_gene: TRBV7-7; CDR3aa: CASSLATSEGTQYF; CDR3nt: TGTGCTAGCAGCTTAGCCACTTCTGAAGGGACCCAGTACTTC
j_gene: TRBJ2-1; d_gene: -; abundance: -; v_gene: TRBV4-1; CDR3aa: CASSQEMGFYSHEQFF; CDR3nt: TGCGCCAGCAGCCAAGAAATGGGTTTCTATTCCCATGAGCAGTTCTTC
j_gene: TRBJ2-3; d_gene: -; abundance: -; v_gene: TRBV6-1; CDR3aa: CASSEGGALRVLDSTDTQYF; CDR3nt: TGTGCCAGCAGTGAAGGAGGGGCCCTAAGGGTCCTGGACAGCACAGATACGCAGTATTTT
j_gene: TRBJ1-6; d_gene: TRBD1; abundance: -; v_gene: TRBV4-1; CDR3aa: CASSFPTGANSPLHF; CDR3nt: TGCGCCAGCAGCTTCCCGACAGGGGCTAATTCACCCCTCCACTTT
j_gene: TRBJ1-6; d_gene: TRBD1; abundance: -; v_gene: TRBV27; CDR3aa: CASSSLTGGGSPLHF; CDR3nt: TGTGCCAGCAGTTCCCTAACAGGGGGCGGTTCACCCCTCCACTTT
j_gene: TRBJ2-5; d_gene: -; abundance: -; v_gene: TRBV6-5; CDR3aa: CASSRTDQETQYF; CDR3nt: TGTGCCAGCAGTAGGACAGACCAAGAGACCCAGTACTTC
j_gene: TRBJ2-1; d_gene: TRBD2; abundance: -; v_gene: TRBV28; CDR3aa: CASSLRKVAGGFSYNEQFF; CDR3nt: TGTGCCAGCAGTTTACGCAAAGTAGCGGGAGGATTCTCCTACAATGAGCAGTTCTTC
j_gene: TRBJ2-1; d_gene: TRBD2; abundance: once; v_gene: TRBV27; CDR3aa: CASSSGTNQFF; CDR3nt: TGTGCCAGCAGCTCCGGGACTAATCAGTTCTTC
j_gene: TRBJ2-7; d_gene: -; abundance: few; v_gene: TRBV28; CDR3aa: CASSPDRQDHEQYF; CDR3nt: TGTGCCAGCAGTCCCGATCGACAGGACCACGAGCAGTACTTC
j_gene: TRBJ2-2; d_gene: -; abundance: once; v_gene: TRBV4-1; CDR3aa: CASSHDSNTGELFF; CDR3nt: TGCGCCAGCAGCCATGACTCGAACACCGGGGAGCTGTTTTTT
j_gene: TRBJ2-3; d_gene: TRBD1; abundance: -; v_gene: TRBV2; CDR3aa: CASSRGQLTDTQYF; CDR3nt: TGTGCCAGCAGTCGGGGACAGCTCACAGATACGCAGTATTTT
j_gene: TRBJ2-3; d_gene: TRBD1; abundance: few; v_gene: TRBV27; CDR3aa: CASSSGRGRRDTQYF; CDR3nt: TGTGCCAGCAGTTCTGGCAGGGGGCGTCGAGATACGCAGTATTTT
j_gene: TRBJ1-1; d_gene: -; abundance: -; v_gene: TRBV28; CDR3aa: CASSLSPHSTRVNTEAFF; CDR3nt: TGTGCCAGCAGTTTATCCCCACACTCTACAAGGGTGAACACTGAAGCTTTCTTT
j_gene: TRBJ2-1; d_gene: -; abundance: once; v_gene: TRBV9; CDR3aa: CASSVLNRGRDWDNEQFF; CDR3nt: TGTGCCAGCAGCGTACTTAATAGGGGGCGGGATTGGGACAATGAGCAGTTCTTC
j_gene: TRBJ1-1; d_gene: TRBD1; abundance: -; v_gene: TRBV5-6; CDR3aa: CASSLKGQGRTEAFF; CDR3nt: TGTGCCAGCAGCTTAAAGGGACAGGGAAGAACTGAAGCTTTCTTT
j_gene: TRBJ2-2; d_gene: -; abundance: -; v_gene: TRBV21-1; CDR3aa: CASSKAGANTGELFF; CDR3nt: TGTGCCAGCAGCAAAGCGGGAGCGAACACCGGGGAGCTGTTTTTT
j_gene: TRBJ2-3; d_gene: -; abundance: -; v_gene: TRBV9; CDR3aa: CASSVATGDTQYF; CDR3nt: TGTGCCAGCAGCGTAGCGACGGGAGATACGCAGTATTTT
j_gene: TRBJ2-5; d_gene: -; abundance: -; v_gene: TRBV23-1; CDR3aa: CASSHRMTADQETQYF; CDR3nt: TGCGCCAGCAGTCATCGGATGACAGCCGACCAAGAGACCCAGTACTTC
j_gene: TRBJ2-2; d_gene: -; abundance: -; v_gene: TRBV5-1; CDR3aa: CASSLGAGGLSNTGELFF; CDR3nt: TGCGCCAGCAGCTTGGGGGCCGGGGGGCTGAGTAACACCGGGGAGCTGTTTTTT
j_gene: TRBJ1-2; d_gene: -; abundance: -; v_gene: TRBV7-9; CDR3aa: CASSLTGGPYGYTF; CDR3nt: TGTGCCAGCAGCCTAACAGGAGGTCCTTATGGCTACACCTTC
j_gene: TRBJ2-4; d_gene: -; abundance: -; v_gene: TRBV4-1; CDR3aa: CASSQRTAGAKNIQYF; CDR3nt: TGCGCCAGCAGCCAAAGGACGGCGGGAGCCAAAAACATTCAGTACTTC
j_gene: TRBJ2-7; d_gene: TRBD2; abundance: -; v_gene: TRBV18; CDR3aa: CASSPRGGHLSYEQYF; CDR3nt: TGTGCCAGCTCCCCCCGCGGGGGGCATTTATCCTACGAGCAGTACTTC
j_gene: TRBJ2-3; d_gene: TRBD2; abundance: -; v_gene: TRBV9; CDR3aa: CASSVALAGGTDTQYF; CDR3nt: TGTGCCAGCAGCGTAGCGCTAGCGGGGGGCACAGATACGCAGTATTTT
j_gene: TRBJ1-5; d_gene: TRBD1; abundance: few; v_gene: TRBV27; CDR3aa: CASSLQGTGRYQPQHF; CDR3nt: TGTGCCAGCAGTTTACAAGGGACAGGGAGGTATCAGCCCCAGCATTTT
j_gene: TRBJ2-1; d_gene: TRBD2; abundance: -; v_gene: TRBV2; CDR3aa: CASSRLAGGTPAPYNEQFF; CDR3nt: TGTGCCAGCAGTAGACTAGCGGGGGGCACCCCTGCCCCCTACAATGAGCAGTTCTTC
j_gene: TRBJ1-1; d_gene: TRBD1; abundance: -; v_gene: TRBV10-2; CDR3aa: CASQDRYPEAFF; CDR3nt: TGCGCCAGCCAGGACAGGTACCCTGAAGCTTTCTTT
j_gene: TRBJ1-4; d_gene: TRBD1; abundance: -; v_gene: TRBV4-1; CDR3aa: CASSQGPWDRGRDEKLFF; CDR3nt: TGCGCCAGCAGCCAAGGTCCCTGGGACAGGGGGCGCGATGAAAAACTGTTTTTT
j_gene: TRBJ2-7; d_gene: TRBD2; abundance: -; v_gene: TRBV7-2; CDR3aa: CASSQTSGTYEQYF; CDR3nt: TGTGCCAGCAGCCAGACTAGCGGCACCTACGAGCAGTACTTC
j_gene: TRBJ2-5; d_gene: TRBD1; abundance: -; v_gene: TRBV10-2; CDR3aa: CASKDRVRQETQYF; CDR3nt: TGCGCCAGCAAGGACAGGGTCCGTCAAGAGACCCAGTACTTC
j_gene: TRBJ1-2; d_gene: -; abundance: -; v_gene: TRBV5-1; CDR3aa: CASSPRVTVNYGYTF; CDR3nt: TGCGCCAGCAGCCCCCGGGTCACCGTGAACTATGGCTACACCTTC
j_gene: TRBJ2-2; d_gene: TRBD2; abundance: -; v_gene: TRBV2; CDR3aa: CASSEWVAGTYTGELFF; CDR3nt: TGTGCCAGCAGTGAGTGGGTAGCGGGGACATACACCGGGGAGCTGTTTTTT
j_gene: TRBJ2-1; d_gene: -; abundance: once; v_gene: TRBV10-1; CDR3aa: CASSEKRGVYNEQFF; CDR3nt: TGCGCCAGCAGTGAAAAACGGGGCGTCTACAATGAGCAGTTCTTC